The clone carrying this T cell receptor beta chain was detected a few times. This entry belongs to a study of cytomegalovirus exposure and HLA in healthy donors. Germline assignment: CDR1 MRHNA and CDR2 SNTAGT. V shed 10 bases and J shed 1 base, with 17 bases lying between them. CDR3 length: 15 amino acids. The PCR employed 60 Vbeta primers together with 13 Jbeta primers. Under the authors' procedure: A follow-up analysis tallied tens of millions of unique TCR beta chains, roughly 11 million shared. Assay: immunoSEQ multiplex PCR; the TCRdb copy retains only in-frame clones and omits some. That table supplies the V and J calls and clone size; D and trimming were determined from the DNA. This sample carries under 200,000 clones, around 80% of them seen once, and the ten largest clones take about 1.7%.

Sequenced sample: PBMCs. The sequence was obtained from a woman aged 18-30 years in good health and CMV-seronegative. This chain joins TRBV6-4 and TRBJ1-5; a weak D match, TRBD1 (6 bases). The CDR3 DNA reads as TGTGCCACCAGAATCAACAGGGAAAGCAATCAGCCCCAGCATTTT. This codes for CATRINRESNQPQHF.